This T cell receptor (beta chain) appears in the sequencing data of a study of T-cell memory formation after mild COVID-19. About the study: The two donors had largely donor-specific TCR clusters.

TCRdb independently ran MiXCR on the 5' RACE reads; one entry per CDR3 protein. The sample comprises about 270,000 distinct CDR3 sequences, approximately 15% of which are singletons, and 2% to 2.5% rests with the top ten. Overall study results and limits: Clones which contracted sat mainly in CM and EM if CD4+, and in EMRA if CD8+.

Germline CDR1 SGHNT, CDR2 YENEEA. This CDR3 contains 16 residues. Trimming took 5 bases from V and 3 from J; bases not matched to a gene: 3. With respect to this clonotype: Its target is not known.

The rearrangement links TRBV11-3 to TRBJ2-3; 15 nucleotides align to TRBD2. This clonotype originated in an adult woman who had mild COVID-19 (a few samples of this study predate the infection). Cell type and time point are not known. Sequencing input: PBMCs or a T cell subset sorted from them (not recorded which). The CDR3 spells CASSGLAGGRTDTQYF. In nucleotides, the CDR3 is TGTGCCAGCAGCGGACTAGCGGGAGGGCGTACAGATACGCAGTATTTT.